This T cell receptor (beta chain) derives from a study of T cell clusters in autoimmune cytopenias. Each sample's input was 200 to 250 ng genomic DNA, some 40,000 genome equivalents. This clonotype is medium-sized by frequency. The antigen is unknown. TRB rearrangements were amplified by touch-down multiplex PCR with mixed TRB-A/B primers. No DNA is given; TCRdb re-called the multiplex PCR reads and lists each CDR3 protein once. In all, the sample yields fewer than 8,500 distinct CDR3 sequences. Study conclusions and caveats: Exclusive TRB clusters were about 2.8-fold more numerous in healthy donors than in active autoimmune hepatitis. The T cell clusters came from computational analysis alone and lack functional validation. TRB repertoire shifts in secondary cytopenia and chronic lymphocytic leukemia mostly reflected lymphoma, not autoimmunity. Primary autoimmune cytopenia patients seemingly lacked the physiological T cell clusters found in healthy donors.

Germline CDR1 SGHDT, CDR2 YYEEEE. The CDR3 loop spans 15 amino acids. This receptor was obtained from a human donor with an autoimmune cytopenia or autoimmune hepatitis (not recorded which). The material sequenced was peripheral blood. The chain couples TRBV5-6 to TRBJ1-3. The CDR3 loop is CASSPRPTSGNTIYF.